This TCR beta chain was captured in a study of blood T cell repertoires in COVID-19. CDR3 length: 15 amino acids. CDR1 is SGHRS and CDR2 is YFSETQ in the germline V gene. V was trimmed by 3 bases and J by 0 bases, leaving 10 bases between them. Profiled with immunoSEQ multiplex PCR; TCRdb holds only in-frame clones, not every one. This table holds around 40,000 clones, around 85% found once. This clone was seen a few times. This sequence originates from a human donor in a cohort sampled during active COVID-19. V is TRBV5-1 and J is TRBJ1-3; tentatively, D is TRBD1 (5 bases). The sample was peripheral blood. For the CDR3, the DNA is TGCGCCAGCAGCTCCCAGGGTAACTCTGGAAACACCATATATTTT. Its translation is CASSSQGNSGNTIYF.